This entry features one T cell receptor beta chain sequence. This specimen comes from a study of cytotoxic CD8 clonotypes in ibrutinib-treated CLL. V was shortened by 4 bases and J by 5 bases, with 18 bases between the two germline ends. Per germline, CDR1 SGDLS and CDR2 YYNGEE. The CDR3 loop spans 15 amino acids. Clones were sequenced by immunoSEQ multiplex PCR, and TCRdb holds only the in-frame ones, with some missing. This table has approximately 74,000 clones, about 84% appearing once. This TCR was sampled from a human donor with chronic lymphocytic leukemia. This sample comprised PBMCs, obtained at disease progression, from a patient treated with ibrutinib. The V gene is TRBV9, the J gene TRBJ1-1; D call uncertain. Here the CDR3 DNA reads TGTGCCAGCAGCTCCCCCGCGGGGTTGGATACTGAAGCTTTCTTT. Protein product: CASSSPAGLDTEAFF.